This TCR beta chain came from a study of OX40 agonist ivuxolimab in advanced cancers. Background on the study: The dose of intravenous ivuxolimab that patients received every 2 weeks ranged from 0.01 to 10 mg/kg. Participants could have had prior anti-PD-1, anti-PD-L1 or anti-CTLA-4 therapy, and around 43% had some. Findings of the study overall: Clonal expansion was seen in CD4+ and CD8+ blood T cells by week 6 at 0.1 to 3.0 mg/kg.

A remark on this clone: Its antigen remains unknown.

Some clones are missing from TCRdb's copy, which holds only in-frame ones; the method was immunoSEQ multiplex PCR. This table has some 64,000 clones, 83% appearing once. Sequencing used CD4+ or CD8+ T cells sorted from blood, obtained in a trial of the OX40 agonist ivuxolimab. The receptor comes from an adult with an advanced solid tumor such as melanoma, head and neck, liver or kidney cancer.

This CDR3 is CASSFERRGALPQHF. The CDR3 coding sequence is TGTGCCAGCAGCTTTGAGCGCAGGGGTGCGTTGCCCCAGCATTTT. J is TRBJ1-5 and V is TRBV12-1; the table's D call of TRBD1 was not tested on the DNA. TRBV12-1 is an annotated pseudogene. The CDR3 length is 15 residues.